What follows are 15 T cell receptor beta chains derived from one specimen sequenced in a study of T cells after somatic rescue of genetic block. Method: immunoSEQ multiplex PCR; TCRdb's copy keeps in-frame clones and lacks some. This sample yields more than 70,000 clones, of which about nine tenths are seen a single time; approximately 1.5% belongs to the top ten. Sequencing was done on a sample of peripheral blood mononuclear cells (PBMCs). The receptor set was obtained from a woman aged 18-29 years.

This sequence joins TRBV7-9 and TRBJ2-2, with 8 bases that match TRBD2. V lost 4 bases and J lost 4; bases outside the gene matches: 8. Per the germline V gene, CDR1 is SEHNR and CDR2 is FQNEAQ (reference sequence). The CDR3 is 16 amino acids. CDR3 in DNA: TGTGCCAGCAGCTACCCCGCGGGAGGAGGCACCGGGGAGCTGTTTTTT. The encoded protein is CASSYPAGGGTGELFF.

The chain links TRBV11-3 to TRBJ2-7; 10 positions agree with TRBD1. Germline values: CDR1 SGHNT, CDR2 YENEEA. Losses at the gene ends were 3 bases for V and 6 bases for J; bases not matched to a gene: 5. CDR3 length equals 14 residues. DNA for the CDR3: TGTGCCAGCAGCTTGCGGGACAGGGGTCGCGAGCAGTACTTC. Translation: CASSLRDRGREQYF.

The V gene is TRBV29-1, the J gene TRBJ1-1, with D hard to call. V was pared by 3 bases and J by 10 bases, with 6 bases between. This CDR3 has 9 amino acids. In germline, CDR1 is SQVTM, CDR2 ANQGSEA. CDR3 coding DNA: TGCAGCGTTGATTCCCCAGCTTTCTTT. Translating it yields CSVDSPAFF.

The table lists this clone with a count of one. The V and J genes are TRBV14 and TRBJ2-3; D is possibly TRBD1 or TRBD2 (5 bases each). The CDR3 has 18 amino acids. The germline CDR1 and CDR2 sequences are SGHDN and FVKESK. Trimming took 2 bases from V and 0 from J, leaving 18 bases between them. The CDR3 nucleotides are TGTGCCAGCAGCCAACCCACTGGGACGGTGCTTAGCACAGATACGCAGTATTTT. Amino acids: CASSQPTGTVLSTDTQYF.

The V call is TRBV7-9, the J call TRBJ2-7; 10 positions agree with TRBD2. Germline V lookup: CDR1 SEHNR, CDR2 FQNEAQ (reference sequence). V dropped 5 bases and J dropped 4; count of bases not matched to a gene: 11. The CDR3 length is 16 residues. CDR3 protein: CASSPGAASGSYEQYF. The CDR3 DNA is TGTGCCAGCAGCCCCGGGGCGGCTAGCGGGAGTTACGAGCAGTACTTC.

This chain joins TRBV5-1 and TRBJ2-5; the D gene is possibly TRBD2 (6 bases). This CDR3 is built from 14 residues. V shed 1 base and J shed 2 bases, with 9 bases lying between them. Germline V gene sequence: CDR1 SGHRS, CDR2 YFSETQ. CDR3 nucleotide sequence: TGCGCCAGCAGCTTGTCTAGCGCACAAGAGACCCAGTACTTC. It translates to CASSLSSAQETQYF.

The chain has TRBV6-1 and TRBJ1-2; D ambiguous. Germline CDR1 and CDR2: MNHNS and SASEGT. Trimming removed 3 bases at V and 3 bases at J, with 8 bases between. The CDR3 is 13 amino acids. The DNA for the CDR3 is TGTGCCAGCAGTGAGAGGGCGGACTATGGCTACACCTTC. This translates into CASSERADYGYTF.

The CDR3: CSVGQGGIEQYF. CDR3 sequence (DNA): TGCAGCGTTGGGCAGGGGGGTATCGAGCAGTACTTC. The chain carries TRBV29-1 and TRBJ2-7; D is perhaps TRBD1 (7 bases). Trimming took off 4 bases at V and 6 bases at J, with 13 bases between the two ends. Germline assignment: CDR1 SQVTM and CDR2 ANQGSEA. The CDR3 runs 12 residues.

J is TRBJ2-7 and V is TRBV27; D is undetermined. Germline-derived CDR1 and CDR2 are MNHEY and SMNVEV (reference sequence). V was cut by 6 bases and J by 0 bases, with 3 bases left in between. The CDR3 runs to 11 residues. The CDR3 protein is CASRSSYEQYF. The CDR3 DNA is TGTGCCAGCAGGAGCTCCTACGAGCAGTACTTC.

The chain has TRBV5-1 and TRBJ2-1, with 10 bases identical to TRBD2. With 0 bases clipped from V and 7 bases from J, the junction kept 10 bases outside the gene matches. Per germline, CDR1 SGHRS and CDR2 YFSETQ. The CDR3 sequence is 17 residues long. The CDR3 reads CASSLGSLAGVRNEQFF. In DNA form, the CDR3 reads TGCGCCAGCAGCTTGGGCTCCCTAGCGGGAGTTAGGAATGAGCAGTTCTTC.

CDR3: CASSLSLGQANIQYF. In DNA form, the CDR3 reads TGTGCCAGCAGTTTATCTCTGGGACAAGCAAACATTCAGTACTTC. The rearrangement joins TRBV28 to TRBJ2-4; possibly TRBD1 for D (6 bases). CDR3 size: 15 residues. The germline V and J ends were trimmed by 1 base and 6 bases, with 13 bases remaining between them. Germline V gene sequence: CDR1 MDHEN, CDR2 SYDVKM.

The V and J genes are TRBV2 and TRBJ2-1, with 9 bases identical to TRBD2. Germline V gene sequence: CDR1 SNHLY, CDR2 FYNNEI. Losses at the gene ends were 4 bases for V and 2 bases for J; bases not matched to a gene: 9. The CDR3 loop spans 17 amino acids. CDR3 region: CASSGPVREGPYNEQFF. The CDR3 DNA is TGTGCCAGCAGTGGCCCGGTGCGGGAGGGCCCCTACAATGAGCAGTTCTTC.

The chain uses TRBV5-5 and TRBJ1-1; a weak D match, TRBD1 (6 bases). Trimming shortened V by 3 bases and J by 2 bases, and 14 bases separated the two germline ends. Germline V lookup: CDR1 SGHKS, CDR2 YYEKEE (reference sequence). The CDR3 is 15 amino acids. The CDR3 loop is CASSYWGHHNTEAFF. CDR3 in DNA: TGTGCCAGCAGCTACTGGGGACATCATAACACTGAAGCTTTCTTT.

J is TRBJ1-1 and V is TRBV4-1; 7 nucleotides match TRBD1. Per germline, CDR1 MGHRA and CDR2 YSYEKL. The junction had 4 bases not matched to a gene; V was cut back by 4 bases and J by 2 bases. This CDR3 is 14 amino acids long. This CDR3 is CASSPRGPNTEAFF. The CDR3 DNA sequence: TGCGCCAGCAGCCCGAGGGGGCCTAACACTGAAGCTTTCTTT.

This clone occurred a few times. The chain combines TRBV4-3 with TRBJ1-1; TRBD1 might be the D (6 bases). The CDR3 totals 13 residues. With 11 bases removed from V and 5 bases from J, the gap between germline ends came to 18 bases. The germline V gene has CDR1 LGHNA and CDR2 YSLEER. CDR3 bases: TGCGCCGCAGGGGCCCAGCCGGGGACTGAAGCTTTCTTT. Protein sequence: CAAGAQPGTEAFF.